Following are 21 T cell receptor beta chains from one sample sequenced in a study of T cells in Graves' hyperthyroidism and ophthalmopathy. There were TCR beta CDR3 regions amplified from RNA transcripts. In the first-round RT-PCR of the TCR CDR3, the HTBI primer set was used. TCRdb called the multiplex PCR reads again in MiXCR, with one record for every CDR3 protein. The table lists hundreds of thousands of distinct CDR3 sequences, around 15% of them singletons. Sequencing input: blood. Receptors were obtained from a woman aged 25-40 years with Graves' hyperthyroidism.

The rearrangement links TRBV9 to TRBJ2-5; a possible D gene is TRBD2 (6 bases). Germline V gene data show CDR1 as SGDLS and CDR2 as YYNGEE. The CDR3 length is 14 residues. V lost 2 bases and J 2 bases, leaving 10 bases between the germline ends. This CDR3 is CASSVNSGQETQYF. The CDR3 DNA reads TGTGCCAGCAGCGTTAATAGCGGACAAGAGACCCAGTACTTC.

This clonotype has ten or more counts. The rearrangement uses TRBV12-3 or TRBV12-4 and TRBJ2-7; TRBD1 aligns across 9 bases. Unmatched junction bases numbered 9, after V lost 6 bases and J lost 9 bases. This CDR3 spans 13 amino acids. The CDR3 is CASSYDRGNGQYF. CDR3 nucleotide sequence: TGTGCCAGCAGCTACGACAGGGGGAACGGGCAGTACTTC.

The table lists this clonotype with many counts. The chain uses TRBV11-2 and TRBJ2-1; D is possibly TRBD1 (6 bases). The CDR3 is 12 amino acids. Germline lookup yields CDR1 SGHAT and CDR2 FQNNGV. Between the trimmed V and J ends, which lost 2 bases and 10 bases, there was a span of 9 bases. This CDR3 reads CASSLKGVEQFF. The CDR3 region has the DNA TGTGCCAGCAGCTTAAAGGGGGTGGAGCAGTTCTTC.

In its sample, this clonotype was seen many times. V usage is TRBV7-9 and J usage is TRBJ2-3; D unclear. CDR1 is SEHNR, CDR2 FQNEAQ, per germline (reference sequence). This CDR3 has 14 residues. Trimming cost V 7 bases and J 2 bases, with 13 bases left between them. CDR3 in DNA: TGTGCCAGCAACGAAGTGGGGTTCACAGATACGCAGTATTTT. Its protein is CASNEVGFTDTQYF.

This clonotype was counted between two and nine times. CDR3 amino acids: CAIAGLANEQFF. The CDR3, as DNA: TGTGCCATCGCAGGACTAGCTAATGAGCAGTTCTTC. This sequence joins TRBV12-3 or TRBV12-4 and TRBJ2-1, with 8 nucleotides matching TRBD2. The junction had 6 bases not matched to a gene; V was cut back by 10 bases and J by 7 bases. The CDR3 has 12 amino acids.

This clonotype has only a few counts. This chain uses TRBV7-2 with TRBJ2-7; D is undetermined. CDR3 length: 13 amino acids. The ends were cut back, 5 bases at V and 5 bases at J, with 13 bases in the middle. CDR1 is SGHTA and CDR2 is FQGNSA in the germline V gene. The CDR3 sequence: CASSQSIENEQYF. CDR3 sequence (DNA): TGTGCCAGCAGCCAATCGATCGAAAACGAGCAGTACTTC.

This clonotype occurred a few times. V gene TRBV19 combines with J gene TRBJ1-1; TRBD1 might be the D (5 bases). Germline V lookup: CDR1 LNHDA, CDR2 SQIVND (reference sequence). The CDR3 consists of 17 residues. Trimming took off 6 bases at V and 4 bases at J, with 24 bases between the two ends. In DNA form, the CDR3 reads TGTGCCAGTAGGCCAAAGGGGATAGGAGGGCTCGGCACTGAAGCTTTCTTT. It codes for CASRPKGIGGLGTEAFF.

This clonotype appeared a few times. The chain is built from TRBV6-8 and TRBJ1-2; D not certain. The germline V gene encodes CDR1 MNHGY and CDR2 SAAAGT. Trimming pared 11 bases from V and 2 bases from J, leaving 15 bases between. This CDR3 comprises 13 residues. CDR3 bases: TGTGCCCCCAGAGCAGGAGGAAACTATGGCTACACCTTC. Residues: CAPRAGGNYGYTF.

In its sample, this clonotype was seen many times. This sequence joins TRBV28 and TRBJ2-7; no definite D call. V was trimmed by 3 bases and J by 7 bases, leaving 13 bases between them. Germline V gene data show CDR1 as MDHEN and CDR2 as SYDVKM. CDR3 length equals 13 residues. The CDR3 region has the DNA TGTGCCAGCAGTTTTCGTGGTCCTTGGGAGCAGTACTTC. This sequence encodes CASSFRGPWEQYF.

The chain has TRBV7-8 and TRBJ2-7, with TRBD2 matching 9 bases. The V segment lost 5 bases and the J segment 1 base; nucleotides outside the gene matches: 6. Germline CDR1 is SGHVS and CDR2 is FQNEAQ. The CDR3 is 15 amino acids. The CDR3 reads CASSVSGSTSYEQYF. The CDR3 DNA is TGTGCCAGCAGCGTTAGCGGGAGTACGTCCTACGAGCAGTACTTC.

V gene TRBV5-4 combines with J gene TRBJ2-3; D perhaps matches TRBD2 (5 bases). This CDR3 spans 14 amino acids. Germline values: CDR1 SGHNT, CDR2 YYREEE (reference sequence). The germline V and J ends were trimmed by 5 bases and 2 bases, with 12 bases remaining between them. The DNA of the CDR3 is TGTGCCAGCAGTTGGGAGACCAACACAGATACGCAGTATTTT. Translation: CASSWETNTDTQYF.

This clonotype has only a few counts. The CDR3 DNA follows: TGCGGAAAGGTACTAGCGGGAACCTACAATGAGCAGTTCTTC. It codes for CGKVLAGTYNEQFF. The chain recombines TRBV20-1 with TRBJ2-1; the match to TRBD2 covers 10 bases. CDR3 length: 14 residues. Germline V gene sequence: CDR1 DFQATT, CDR2 SNEGSKA (reference sequence).

This clonotype showed up just a few times. The chain employs TRBV7-9 and TRBJ2-7; 13 bases map to TRBD2. CDR3 size: 17 residues. V was pared by 5 bases and J by 0 bases, with 7 bases of the junction left unmatched. CDR1 and CDR2 (germline): SEHNR, FQNEAQ (reference sequence). This CDR3 reads CASSERLAGGTSYEQYF. CDR3 nucleotide sequence: TGTGCCAGCAGCGAAAGACTAGCGGGAGGCACCTCCTACGAGCAGTACTTC. The complete variable domain, with remaining parts taken from reference TRBV7-9 and TRBJ2-7, reads DTGVSQNPRHKITKRGQNVTFRCDPISEHNRLYWYRQTLGQGPEFLTYFQNEAQLEKSRLLSDRFSAERPKGSFSTLEIQRTEQGDSAMYLCASSERLAGGTSYEQYFGPGTRLTVT.

The chain is built from TRBV28 and TRBJ1-5, with D possibly being TRBD1 (6 bases). Trimming stripped 7 bases from V and 0 bases from J, with 22 bases between. Per the germline V gene, CDR1 is MDHEN and CDR2 is SYDVKM. This CDR3 region has 18 residues. CDR3 DNA sequence: TGTGCCAGCAACCTACTAGCCGGGACACCATATAGCAATCAGCCCCAGCATTTT. This encodes CASNLLAGTPYSNQPQHF. Complete variable domain (other parts from reference TRBV28 and TRBJ1-5): DVKVTQSSRYLVKRTGEKVFLECVQDMDHENMFWYRQDPGLGLRLIYFSYDVKMKEKGDIPEGYSVSREKKERFSLILESASTNQTSMYLCASNLLAGTPYSNQPQHFGDGTRLSIL.

This clonotype showed up many times. CDR3 in amino acids: CASSFGPGQETQYF. The CDR3 bases are TGTGCCAGCAGCTTTGGACCGGGCCAAGAGACCCAGTACTTC. This chain uses TRBV5-5 with TRBJ2-5; D ambiguous. The V end was cut by 2 bases, the J end by 1 base, with 9 bases between. The germline V gene has CDR1 SGHKS and CDR2 YYEKEE (reference sequence). The CDR3 has 14 residues.

This clonotype has at least ten counts. The rearrangement uses TRBV20-1 and TRBJ2-3, with D possibly being TRBD2 (7 bases). Germline CDR1 and CDR2: DFQATT and SNEGSKA (reference sequence). The CDR3 extends over 15 amino acids. Trimming took off 1 base at V and 0 bases at J, with 11 bases between the two ends. CDR3 in amino acids: CSARVRGASTDTQYF. The CDR3 DNA is TGCAGTGCTAGAGTTCGGGGGGCGAGCACAGATACGCAGTATTTT.

Turning to this clonotype: At one end, the junction sequence differs from germline, possibly due to a read error. J is TRBJ1-2 and V is TRBV20-1; TRBD1 is a possible D gene (5 bases). The V gene's germline CDR1 is DFQATT and CDR2 SNEGSKA (reference sequence). The CDR3 loop spans 13 amino acids. The CDR3 region is CSANSGRNPGYTF. The CDR3 DNA is TGCAGCGCTAATTCAGGGAGGAACCCTGGCTACACCTTC.

This clonotype was seen at least ten times. The chain employs TRBV20-1 and TRBJ1-1, with D perhaps matching TRBD1 (5 bases). Germline CDR1 reads DFQATT; CDR2 reads SNEGSKA (reference sequence). The germline V and J ends were trimmed by 0 bases and 2 bases, with 13 bases remaining between them. The CDR3 contains 15 residues. The CDR3 bases are TGCAGTGCTAGAGACCCAGGGTCCCAAAACACTGAAGCTTTCTTT. It specifies CSARDPGSQNTEAFF.

The V gene is TRBV19, the J gene TRBJ2-1, with D unresolved. V was cut by 2 bases and J by 4 bases, with 9 bases left in between. CDR3 length: 14 residues. Germline V gene sequence: CDR1 LNHDA, CDR2 SQIVND (reference sequence). CDR3 loop: CASSIFLSYNEQFF. For the CDR3, the DNA is TGTGCCAGTAGTATATTTCTCAGTTACAATGAGCAGTTCTTC.

The rearrangement links TRBV30 to TRBJ2-3; D is ambiguous. Trimming removed 4 bases at V and 4 bases at J, with 6 bases between. Per the germline V gene, CDR1 is GTSNPN and CDR2 is SVGIG (reference sequence). CDR3 length equals 11 residues. This CDR3 reads CAWTVSDTQYF. In DNA, the CDR3 is TGTGCCTGGACTGTATCAGATACGCAGTATTTT.

Comments on this clonotype: A much larger clonotype is one base distant, so this may be a read error. This chain links TRBV12-5 with TRBJ1-1; 7 bases agree with TRBD1. This CDR3 comprises 15 residues. With V trimmed by 7 bases and J by 6 bases, 14 bases remained unmatched. The germline gives CDR1 LGHNT, CDR2 FRNRAP. In nucleotides, the CDR3 is TGTGCTAGTGCTCGACAGGGTCTGGTTAGCGCTGAAGCTTTCTTT. It is translated as CASARQGLVSAEAFF.